These T cell receptor beta chains were read from a single sample in a study of follicular helper T cells after annual influenza vaccination. Method: immunoSEQ multiplex PCR; TCRdb's copy keeps in-frame clones and lacks some. The table lists around 600 clones, approximately 80% of them singletons. Specimen: CXCR5+ CD38+ circulating T follicular helper cells from blood, collected 7 days after influenza vaccination. All receptors come from an adult who received the influenza vaccine. Each CDR3 is given with its conserved first and last residue. A D gene is named only where the DNA matches it firmly. Some rows mark clone size as missing; the rest say once, few, many or name a class of expanded clone.

abundance: once
j_gene: TRBJ2-3
d_gene: TRBD2
v_gene: TRBV7-3
CDR3aa: CASSRTSGGGVTDTQYF
CDR3nt: TGTGCCAGCAGCCGGACTAGCGGGGGTGGGGTCACAGATACGCAGTATTTT

abundance: .
j_gene: TRBJ1-2
d_gene: .
v_gene: TRBV27
CDR3aa: CASSSPTGGYTF
CDR3nt: TGTGCCAGCAGTTCACCTACAGGAGGCTACACCTTC

abundance: .
j_gene: TRBJ1-2
d_gene: .
v_gene: TRBV7-3
CDR3aa: CASSPRGGTSEGYTF
CDR3nt: TGTGCCAGCAGCCCCCGGGGGGGGACATCGGAGGGCTACACCTTC

abundance: .
j_gene: TRBJ2-1
d_gene: .
v_gene: TRBV28
CDR3aa: CASRGEFSYNEQFF
CDR3nt: TGTGCCAGCAGGGGGGAGTTCAGTTACAATGAGCAGTTCTTC

abundance: .
j_gene: TRBJ2-5
d_gene: .
v_gene: TRBV7-9
CDR3aa: CASSPSGGGQETQYF
CDR3nt: TGTGCCAGCAGCCCCTCAGGGGGGGGTCAAGAGACCCAGTACTTC

abundance: .
j_gene: TRBJ2-7
d_gene: TRBD2
v_gene: TRBV29-1
CDR3aa: CSVGTSGSSYEQYF
CDR3nt: TGCAGCGTCGGGACTAGCGGGAGCTCCTACGAGCAGTACTTC

abundance: .
j_gene: TRBJ2-6
d_gene: .
v_gene: TRBV6-1
CDR3aa: CAGSPDTSGANVLTF
CDR3nt: TGTGCCGGATCCCCTGACACCTCTGGGGCCAACGTCCTGACTTTC

abundance: .
j_gene: TRBJ1-6
d_gene: .
v_gene: TRBV4-1
CDR3aa: CASSQHGTQGEGSPLHF
CDR3nt: TGCGCCAGCAGCCAACATGGGACACAGGGTGAAGGTTCACCCCTCCACTTT

abundance: .
j_gene: TRBJ2-7
d_gene: TRBD1
v_gene: TRBV28
CDR3aa: CASSPGQGEKEQYF
CDR3nt: TGTGCCAGCAGCCCGGGACAGGGTGAGAAGGAGCAGTACTTC

abundance: .
j_gene: TRBJ2-5
d_gene: .
v_gene: TRBV5-5
CDR3aa: CASSLRTFQETQYF
CDR3nt: TGTGCCAGCAGCCTTCGGACTTTCCAAGAGACCCAGTACTTC

abundance: .
j_gene: TRBJ2-2
d_gene: TRBD2
v_gene: TRBV19
CDR3aa: CASGPSSGGRSRGELFF
CDR3nt: TGTGCCAGTGGTCCCTCTAGCGGGGGCCGCAGCCGGGGGGAGCTGTTTTTT

abundance: .
j_gene: TRBJ1-1
d_gene: TRBD1
v_gene: TRBV6-6
CDR3aa: CASTWDRRVSEAFF
CDR3nt: TGTGCCAGCACGTGGGACAGGCGAGTTTCTGAAGCTTTCTTT

abundance: .
j_gene: TRBJ2-7
d_gene: .
v_gene: TRBV13
CDR3aa: CASSLGKRGKPYEQYF
CDR3nt: TGTGCCAGCAGCTTGGGAAAACGGGGGAAACCCTACGAGCAGTACTTC

abundance: .
j_gene: TRBJ1-1
d_gene: .
v_gene: TRBV5-1
CDR3aa: CASSPQDSLEAFF
CDR3nt: TGCGCCAGCAGCCCCCAAGACAGCCTTGAAGCTTTCTTT

abundance: .
j_gene: TRBJ2-3
d_gene: .
v_gene: TRBV18
CDR3aa: CASSLYPTDTQYF
CDR3nt: TGTGCCAGCTCCTTATACCCCACAGATACGCAGTATTTT

abundance: .
j_gene: TRBJ1-2
d_gene: .
v_gene: TRBV2
CDR3aa: CASSRGTDPPGYTF
CDR3nt: TGTGCCAGCAGCCGGGGGACGGACCCTCCTGGCTACACCTTC

abundance: .
j_gene: TRBJ2-3
d_gene: .
v_gene: TRBV10-3
CDR3aa: CAISEGLNPSTDTQYF
CDR3nt: TGTGCCATCAGTGAGGGGTTGAATCCTAGCACAGATACGCAGTATTTT

abundance: .
j_gene: TRBJ1-1
d_gene: .
v_gene: TRBV19
CDR3aa: CASSILPGVVNTEAFF
CDR3nt: TGTGCCAGTAGTATTTTGCCGGGGGTTGTAAACACTGAAGCTTTCTTT